Presented here are 20 T cell receptor beta chains from one specimen sequenced in a study of radiotherapy plus CTLA-4 blockade in lung cancer. Method: immunoSEQ multiplex PCR; TCRdb's copy keeps in-frame clones and lacks some. The sample holds tens of thousands of clones, 85% to 90% seen once. The material was peripheral blood, obtained from a patient treated with radiotherapy plus ipilimumab. These receptors originate from a human donor with non-small cell lung cancer who had stable disease on radiotherapy plus ipilimumab.

The chain has TRBV4-1 and TRBJ2-1, with D perhaps TRBD1 (5 bases). CDR1 and CDR2 from the germline V gene are MGHRA and YSYEKL. This CDR3 spans 16 amino acids. Trimming stripped 1 base from V and 8 bases from J, with 18 bases between. The CDR3 DNA reads as TGCGCCAGCAGCCAAGCCCTAATGAGTAGGGGTGATGAGCAGTTCTTC. Translating gives CASSQALMSRGDEQFF.

The rearrangement uses TRBV2 and TRBJ2-3; tentative D call: TRBD2 (5 bases). The ends were cut back, 3 bases at V and 5 bases at J, with 18 bases in the middle. In germline, CDR1 is SNHLY, CDR2 FYNNEI. The CDR3 sequence is 16 residues long. The CDR3 DNA reads TGTGCCAGCAGTGATCGAGATTGGGTAGCGAGAGATACGCAGTATTTT. Protein: CASSDRDWVARDTQYF.

Sample share makes this clone medium-sized. The junction departs from the called germline gene at one end, perhaps through a read error. The chain carries TRBV7-2 and TRBJ2-7, with 8 positions matching TRBD2. The CDR3 runs to 14 residues. Looked up from germline, CDR1 is SGHTA and CDR2 is FQGNSA. The CDR3 loop reads CASSLNSGEATYSF. The CDR3, as DNA: TGTGCCAGCAGCTTAAATAGCGGGGAGGCTACCTACTCATTC. Full variable domain (rest looked up from reference TRBV7-2 and TRBJ2-7): GAGVSQSPSNKVTEKGKDVELRCDPISGHTALYWYRQSLGQGLEFLIYFQGNSAPDKSGLPSDRFSAERTGGSVSTLTIQRTQQEDSAVYLCASSLNSGEATYSFGPGTRLTVT.

The chain has TRBV10-3 and TRBJ1-5; 7 nucleotides align to TRBD1. CDR1 and CDR2 from the germline V gene are ENHRY and SYGVKD. The CDR3 has 16 residues. V shed 2 bases, J shed 3 bases, and the junction held 7 bases outside the gene matches. The CDR3 bases are TGTGCCATCAGTGAGACCGGGACAGCTATCAATCAGCCCCAGCATTTT. It translates to CAISETGTAINQPQHF.

The rearrangement uses TRBV7-2 and TRBJ2-5, with D perhaps TRBD2 (6 bases). V lost 0 bases, J lost 5 bases, and 13 bases lay in between. CDR3 length: 15 amino acids. Per the germline V gene, CDR1 is SGHTA and CDR2 is FQGNSA. CDR3 residues: CASSLAKLAGETQYF. CDR3 DNA sequence: TGTGCCAGCAGCTTAGCGAAACTAGCTGGCGAGACCCAGTACTTC.

This chain uses TRBV7-9 with TRBJ2-5; TRBD2 matches 7 bases. The end of the DNA fits TRBJ2-7 better, so the J call may be wrong. The CDR3 has 16 amino acids. Per germline, CDR1 SEHNR and CDR2 FQNEAQ (reference sequence). The CDR3 nucleotides are TGTGCCAGCAGCTTAGCGCGGGAAGCGGGGCAGTACGAGCAGTACTTC. Encoded protein: CASSLAREAGQYEQYF.

The chain has TRBV2 and TRBJ1-2, with D perhaps matching TRBD1 (6 bases). CDR1 is SNHLY, CDR2 FYNNEI, per germline. V was clipped by 6 bases and J by 0 bases, with 8 bases between them. This CDR3 comprises 13 residues. The CDR3 reads CASSGQTNYGYTF. The CDR3 DNA reads as TGTGCCAGCAGCGGACAGACTAACTATGGCTACACCTTC.

The chain combines TRBV7-2 with TRBJ2-3; possibly TRBD2 for D (6 bases). CDR3 length: 16 residues. CDR1 and CDR2 from the germline V gene are SGHTA and FQGNSA. Between the trimmed V and J ends, which lost 5 bases and 2 bases, there was a span of 17 bases. The CDR3: CASSRAGREDTDTQYF. CDR3 nucleotide sequence: TGTGCCAGCAGCCGTGCGGGGCGGGAAGACACAGATACGCAGTATTTT.

In its sample, this clone was seen a few times. This specimen includes other DNA sequences encoding the same CDR3. This chain uses TRBV7-9 with TRBJ2-7; 7 bases are shared with TRBD2. CDR3 length: 14 residues. Germline loops: CDR1 SEHNR, CDR2 FQNEAQ (reference sequence). Unmatched junction bases numbered 2, after V lost 1 base and J lost 2 bases. CDR3 DNA: TGTGCCAGCAGCTTAGTGGGGGGGGCCTACGAGCAGTACTTC. Its protein product is CASSLVGGAYEQYF.

V gene TRBV5-6 combines with J gene TRBJ2-7; 9 bases fit TRBD1. The trim removed 4 bases at V and 2 bases at J, leaving 7 bases unmatched. CDR1 is SGHDT and CDR2 is YYEEEE in the germline V gene. The CDR3 is 15 amino acids. The CDR3 sequence: CASSRQGQGPYEQYF. For the CDR3, the DNA is TGTGCCAGCAGCCGACAGGGACAGGGTCCCTACGAGCAGTACTTC. The entire variable domain, with the rest obtained from reference TRBV5-6 and TRBJ2-7, is as follows: DAGVTQSPTHLIKTRGQQVTLRCSPKSGHDTVSWYQQALGQGPQFIFQYYEEEERQRGNFPDRFSGHQFPNYSSELNVNALLLGDSALYLCASSRQGQGPYEQYFGPGTRLTVT.

This clone was counted between two and nine times. The CDR3: CASSPHRDLNYGYTF. CDR3 sequence (DNA): TGTGCCAGCAGTCCTCACAGGGACCTTAACTATGGCTACACCTTC. The J gene is TRBJ1-2, the V gene TRBV27; possibly TRBD1 for D (6 bases). Germline loops: CDR1 MNHEY, CDR2 SMNVEV (reference sequence). Trimming shortened V by 5 bases and J by 1 base, and 14 bases separated the two germline ends. This CDR3 has 15 amino acids.

The chain is built from TRBV18 and TRBJ2-3; perhaps TRBD2 as D (7 bases). The ends were cut back, 1 base at V and 5 bases at J, with 13 bases in the middle. The germline V gene encodes CDR1 KGHSH and CDR2 LQKENI. The length of the CDR3 is 15 residues. The CDR3 DNA is TGTGCCAGCTCACCACATGGGGGGGCTGGAGATACGCAGTATTTT. Amino acid sequence: CASSPHGGAGDTQYF.

CDR3 DNA sequence: TGTGCCAGCAGTACAGGGCTCCTTGGGGAAAAACTGTTTTTT. It yields the protein CASSTGLLGEKLFF. V and J are TRBV6-6 and TRBJ1-4, with D possibly TRBD1 on 6 matching bases. Per germline, CDR1 MNHNY and CDR2 SVGAGI (reference sequence). The CDR3 is 14 amino acids. The V and J ends lost 5 bases and 8 bases respectively, with 15 bases between them.

The CDR3 reads CASIPNWGQTETQYF. The CDR3 coding sequence is TGTGCCAGCATTCCAAACTGGGGACAGACAGAGACCCAGTACTTC. The genes are TRBV7-9 and TRBJ2-5; the match to TRBD1 covers 7 bases. The V segment lost 7 bases and the J segment 4 bases; nucleotides outside the gene matches: 12. The V gene's germline CDR1 is SEHNR and CDR2 FQNEAQ (reference sequence). The CDR3 is made up of 15 amino acids.

V gene TRBV5-1 combines with J gene TRBJ2-5, with 8 bases aligning to TRBD2. J gave up 2 bases and V 0 bases, and 3 bases lay outside the gene matches. From germline, CDR1 is SGHRS and CDR2 YFSETQ. The CDR3 totals 15 residues. CDR3 nucleotides: TGCGCCAGCAGCTTGGAGGGCGGGGGGCAAGAGACCCAGTACTTC. This codes for CASSLEGGGQETQYF.

This clone was counted between two and nine times. Other DNA sequences in this sample translate to the same CDR3. The chain joins TRBV2 to TRBJ1-5; 8 bases fit TRBD1. The CDR3 loop spans 15 amino acids. Germline V gene sequence: CDR1 SNHLY, CDR2 FYNNEI. V shed 6 bases, J shed 0 bases, and the junction held 4 bases outside the gene matches. The CDR3 region is CASRRTGNSNQPQHF. As DNA, the CDR3 is TGTGCCAGCAGAAGGACAGGGAATAGCAATCAGCCCCAGCATTTT.

The V call is TRBV29-1, the J call TRBJ1-1; 7 bases are a match to TRBD1. The CDR3 covers 12 residues. CDR1 and CDR2 from the germline V gene are SQVTM and ANQGSEA. Unmatched junction bases numbered 8, after V lost 8 bases and J lost 5 bases. CDR3 sequence reads: CSFTGVGTEAFF. In nucleotides, the CDR3 is TGCAGCTTCACAGGGGTTGGGACTGAAGCTTTCTTT.

This chain connects TRBV2 to TRBJ2-3, with D perhaps matching TRBD1 (6 bases). The CDR3 contains 13 residues. The V end was cut by 5 bases, the J end by 9 bases, with 15 bases between. The germline gives CDR1 SNHLY, CDR2 FYNNEI. For the CDR3, the DNA is TGTGCCAGCAGTCTGTCAGGGACAACGACGCAGTATTTT. Translated: CASSLSGTTTQYF.

The chain recombines TRBV7-3 with TRBJ1-1, with 8 bases fitting TRBD1. CDR3 length: 13 residues. Per germline, CDR1 SGHTA and CDR2 FQGTGA. The V segment lost 5 bases and the J segment 11 bases; nucleotides outside the gene matches: 10. CDR3 in amino acids: CASSTTRTGLAFF. In DNA, the CDR3 is TGTGCCAGCAGCACGACCCGGACAGGGTTGGCTTTCTTT.

The V call is TRBV28, the J call TRBJ2-1; weak D call: TRBD2 (6 bases). Germline V gives CDR1 MDHEN, CDR2 SYDVKM. The CDR3 consists of 14 residues. Trimming removed 7 bases at V and 7 bases at J, with 17 bases between. In DNA form, the CDR3 reads TGTGCCAGCAAGGAGGGCGAGGTCGGTAATGAGCAGTTCTTC. Translated, it gives CASKEGEVGNEQFF.